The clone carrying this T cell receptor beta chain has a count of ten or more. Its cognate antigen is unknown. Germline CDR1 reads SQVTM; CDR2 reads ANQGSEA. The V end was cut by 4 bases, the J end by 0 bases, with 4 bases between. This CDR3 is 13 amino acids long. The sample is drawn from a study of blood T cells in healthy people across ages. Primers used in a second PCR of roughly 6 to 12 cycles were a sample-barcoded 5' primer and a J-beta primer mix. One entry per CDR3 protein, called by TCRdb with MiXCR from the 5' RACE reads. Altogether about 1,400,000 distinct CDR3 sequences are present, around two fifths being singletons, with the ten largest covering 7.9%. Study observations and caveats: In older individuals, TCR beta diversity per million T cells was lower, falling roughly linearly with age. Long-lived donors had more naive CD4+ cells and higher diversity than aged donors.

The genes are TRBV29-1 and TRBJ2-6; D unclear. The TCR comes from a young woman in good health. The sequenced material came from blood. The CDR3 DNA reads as TGCAGCGTTGTTGGCTCTGGGGCCAACGTCCTGACTTTC. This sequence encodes CSVVGSGANVLTF.